These 27 T cell receptor beta chains were sequenced from one sample in a study of T cells in Graves' hyperthyroidism and ophthalmopathy. TCR beta CDR3 regions were amplified from RNA transcripts. The TCR CDR3 first-round RT-PCR relied on the HTBI primer set. Via MiXCR, TCRdb re-called the multiplex PCR reads, giving one row per CDR3 protein. This table holds about 690,000 distinct CDR3 sequences, 17% found once. Sequencing was carried out using blood. Receptors were obtained from a middle-aged man with Graves' hyperthyroidism.

The chain employs TRBV27 and TRBJ1-2; D is undetermined. The germline V and J ends were trimmed by 10 bases and 7 bases, with 16 bases remaining between them. The CDR3 length is 12 residues. The germline V gene has CDR1 MNHEY and CDR2 SMNVEV (reference sequence). CDR3 sequence: CATLSSWSGYTF. The CDR3 DNA sequence: TGTGCCACCCTATCGTCATGGAGTGGCTACACCTTC.

About this clonotype: A read error may account for a junction end that differs from germline. The rearrangement uses TRBV20-1 and TRBJ2-3; 7 nucleotides match TRBD1. This CDR3 is built from 13 residues. Germline V lookup: CDR1 DFQATT, CDR2 SNEGSKA (reference sequence). The DNA for the CDR3 is TGTTCGAAGGGGGCAGCCCGCACAGATACGCAGTATTTT. The encoded protein is CSKGAARTDTQYF.

The table lists this clonotype with a few counts. The chain combines TRBV11-2 with TRBJ1-5; TRBD1 agrees at 10 bases. The CDR3 sequence is 15 residues long. Germline CDR1 reads SGHAT; CDR2 reads FQNNGV. The junction had 3 bases not matched to a gene; V was cut back by 5 bases and J by 2 bases. CDR3 residues: CASSRDRGRNQPQHF. CDR3 sequence (DNA): TGTGCCAGCAGCCGGGACAGGGGCCGCAATCAGCCCCAGCATTTT.

This clonotype was seen repeatedly, ten times or more. The chain links TRBV28 to TRBJ1-5; possible D gene TRBD1, 6 bases. The CDR3 is made up of 18 amino acids. CDR1 and CDR2 from the germline V gene are MDHEN and SYDVKM. V was clipped by 7 bases and J by 0 bases, with 22 bases between them. The CDR3 bases are TGTGCCAGCACTACCCCCCCGGGAGCAGGGGATAGCAATCAGCCCCAGCATTTT. Its protein is CASTTPPGAGDSNQPQHF.

Many counts were recorded for this clonotype. The chain couples TRBV12-3 or TRBV12-4 to TRBJ1-1, with TRBD1 matching 7 bases. Trimming took 6 bases from V and 4 from J; bases not matched to a gene: 8. The CDR3 spans 14 residues. Here the CDR3 reads CASSPSGGSTEAFF. The CDR3, as DNA: TGTGCCAGCAGCCCGTCAGGGGGTTCCACTGAAGCTTTCTTT.

This clonotype was detected ten times or more. This sequence joins TRBV11-2 and TRBJ2-7; 8 bases align to TRBD1. The germline gives CDR1 SGHAT, CDR2 FQNNGV. Unmatched junction bases numbered 7, after V lost 1 base and J lost 8 bases. The CDR3 covers 14 residues. The chain's CDR3 is CASSLGPGGLKQYF. The CDR3 nucleotides read TGTGCCAGCAGCTTAGGTCCAGGGGGCTTGAAGCAGTACTTC.

This clonotype appeared a few times. The rearrangement uses TRBV19 and TRBJ1-1, with TRBD1 as a possible D gene (5 bases). Looked up from germline, CDR1 is LNHDA and CDR2 is SQIVND (reference sequence). The CDR3 sequence is 15 residues long. V was clipped by 1 base and J by 1 base, with 10 bases between them. The CDR3 DNA sequence: TGTGCCAGTAGTATAGGCGAGGGGCCGAACACTGAAGCTTTCTTT. Translated, it gives CASSIGEGPNTEAFF.

In this sample, this clonotype turned up a few times. This rearrangement joins TRBV5-4 to TRBJ2-7; D remains unclear. Per germline, CDR1 SGHNT and CDR2 YYREEE (reference sequence). Trimming left V 0 bases short and J 2 bases short, with 9 bases between. This CDR3 is built from 14 residues. Here the CDR3 reads CASSLEADTYEQYF. CDR3 nucleotide sequence: TGTGCCAGCAGCTTGGAGGCAGATACCTACGAGCAGTACTTC. Full variable domain (outside the CDR3, taken from reference TRBV5-4 and TRBJ2-7): ETGVTQSPTHLIKTRGQQVTLRCSSQSGHNTVSWYQQALGQGPQFIFQYYREEENGRGNFPPRFSGLQFPNYSSELNVNALELDDSALYLCASSLEADTYEQYFGPGTRLTVT.

This clonotype was detected a few times. The chain uses TRBV28 and TRBJ2-7; D remains unclear. Germline V lookup: CDR1 MDHEN, CDR2 SYDVKM. CDR3 length equals 12 residues. Trimming took off 6 bases at V and 4 bases at J, with 10 bases between the two ends. The DNA of the CDR3 is TGTGCCAGCAGCCCCGCCCGGTACGAGCAGTACTTC. Its translation: CASSPARYEQYF.

The J gene is TRBJ2-7, the V gene TRBV27; a weak D match, TRBD2 (5 bases). This CDR3 contains 14 residues. Trimming removed 3 bases from V and 3 bases from J, with 12 bases in between. The germline V gene encodes CDR1 MNHEY and CDR2 SMNVEV (reference sequence). The CDR3 here is CASSFRESYYEQYF. As DNA, the CDR3 is TGTGCCAGCAGTTTCCGGGAATCTTACTACGAGCAGTACTTC.

The chain combines TRBV20-1 with TRBJ1-5, with 8 bases that match TRBD1. CDR1 is DFQATT and CDR2 is SNEGSKA in the germline V gene (reference sequence). The CDR3 covers 14 residues. The J segment lost 1 base and the V segment lost 2 bases, leaving 1 base of the junction unmatched. In nucleotides, the CDR3 is TGCAGTGCTAGACGGACAGGGAGCAATCAGCCCCAGCATTTT. Translated, it gives CSARRTGSNQPQHF.

This clonotype came up many times. The rearrangement joins TRBV12-3 or TRBV12-4 to TRBJ1-4; possible D gene TRBD1, 5 bases. The CDR3 runs to 15 residues. V lost 5 bases and J lost 0, with 10 bases in between. DNA of the CDR3: TGTGCCAGCAGTAAAAACAGGCCAACTAATGAAAAACTGTTTTTT. Its protein is CASSKNRPTNEKLFF.

This clonotype was observed at least ten times. The genes are TRBV6-1 and TRBJ2-5, with 9 bases that match TRBD2. The CDR3 is 17 amino acids. CDR1 and CDR2 from the germline V gene are MNHNS and SASEGT. V trimming: 3 bases; J trimming: 4 bases; junction bases outside the gene matches: 12. In DNA, the CDR3 is TGTGCCAGCAGTGAGCTTAGCGGGAGTTTAGGGGGAGAGACCCAGTACTTC. Its protein product is CASSELSGSLGGETQYF.

This clonotype was picked up a small number of times. V is TRBV20-1 and J is TRBJ2-5; TRBD2 agrees at 8 bases. Germline V gene lookup returns CDR1 DFQATT and CDR2 SNEGSKA (reference sequence). V lost 0 bases and J lost 5; bases outside the gene matches: 8. The CDR3 runs to 15 residues. CDR3 amino acids: CSARDMAGGMETQYF. DNA for the CDR3: TGCAGTGCTAGAGATATGGCGGGAGGTATGGAGACCCAGTACTTC.

The chain carries TRBV28 and TRBJ2-7; D is tentatively TRBD1 or TRBD2 (5 bases each). Germline CDR1 MDHEN, CDR2 SYDVKM. Trimming left V 10 bases short and J 4 bases short, with 11 bases between. CDR3 length: 11 residues. The chain's CDR3 is CAIHEGYEQYF. As DNA, the CDR3 is TGTGCCATCCACGAGGGGTACGAGCAGTACTTC.

The V call is TRBV29-1, the J call TRBJ1-2, with D maybe TRBD1 (5 bases). The CDR3 spans 16 residues. Trimming left V 3 bases short and J 4 bases short, with 21 bases between. Germline CDR1 and CDR2: SQVTM and ANQGSEA. CDR3 loop: CSVDDLPGTATYGYTF. In DNA form, the CDR3 reads TGCAGCGTTGACGATCTTCCCGGGACGGCGACCTATGGCTACACCTTC.

This sequence joins TRBV25-1 and TRBJ2-2; D is uncertain. Germline CDR1 and CDR2: MGHDK and SYGVNS. CDR3 length: 15 residues. The V end lost 2 bases, the J end lost 3 bases, and 10 bases lay between the germline ends. The CDR3 loop is CASSERVGDTGELFF. CDR3 in DNA: TGTGCCAGCAGTGAAAGGGTCGGCGACACCGGGGAGCTGTTTTTT.

This clonotype showed up many times. This chain connects TRBV14 to TRBJ2-1, with 9 bases aligning to TRBD2. Germline V gives CDR1 SGHDN, CDR2 FVKESK. The V segment lost 4 bases and the J segment 4 bases; nucleotides outside the gene matches: 8. This CDR3 has 16 amino acids. CDR3 sequence reads: CASSPIAGGMYNEQFF. The CDR3 bases are TGTGCCAGCAGCCCTATTGCGGGAGGGATGTACAATGAGCAGTTCTTC.

The chain recombines TRBV29-1 with TRBJ2-5; D gene uncertain. Trimming took off 7 bases at V and 7 bases at J, with 16 bases between the two ends. This CDR3 comprises 12 residues. Germline-derived CDR1 and CDR2 are SQVTM and ANQGSEA. Here the CDR3 reads CSARPHERTQYF. CDR3 coding DNA: TGCAGCGCCCGGCCTCATGAGAGGACCCAGTACTTC.

This chain connects TRBV4-3 to TRBJ2-7; 8 bases are a match to TRBD1. J gave up 1 base and V 3 bases, and 5 bases lay outside the gene matches. The CDR3 sequence is 15 residues long. Germline V gene sequence: CDR1 LGHNA, CDR2 YSLEER. CDR3 sequence: CASSHSTGASYEQYF. In nucleotides, the CDR3 is TGCGCCAGCAGCCATTCGACAGGGGCTTCCTACGAGCAGTACTTC.

This clonotype was seen repeatedly, ten times or more. J is TRBJ2-1 and V is TRBV20-1; TRBD2 is a possible D gene (6 bases). The CDR3 extends over 12 amino acids. With 0 bases removed from V and 16 bases from J, the gap between germline ends came to 16 bases. The germline CDR1 and CDR2 sequences are DFQATT and SNEGSKA (reference sequence). CDR3 DNA: TGCAGTGCTAGAGACGTACGTCCCGGGGGATTCTTC. This translates into CSARDVRPGGFF.

This clonotype has a count of ten or more. V gene TRBV12-3 or TRBV12-4 combines with J gene TRBJ1-5; unclear D gene. V lost 7 bases and J 0 bases, leaving 10 bases between the germline ends. The CDR3 loop spans 14 amino acids. CDR3 sequence reads: CASTLFPSNQPQHF. The CDR3 DNA is TGTGCCAGCACCCTTTTCCCTAGCAATCAGCCCCAGCATTTT.

On this clonotype itself: One end of the junction fails to match germline, which may point to a read error. The chain employs TRBV11-2 and TRBJ1-1, with D perhaps TRBD1 (5 bases). The CDR3 covers 13 residues. Germline V gene sequence: CDR1 SGHAT, CDR2 FQNNGV. CDR3 amino acids: CASSRRGDTGAFF. The CDR3, as DNA: TGTGCCAGCAGCCGTCGGGGGGATACTGGAGCTTTCTTT.

This clonotype was recorded at least ten times. This chain connects TRBV12-3 or TRBV12-4 to TRBJ1-5; possibly TRBD1 for D (5 bases). Trimming stripped 7 bases from V and 2 bases from J, with 12 bases between. The CDR3 extends over 14 amino acids. This CDR3 reads CASTPEGGNQPQHF. The CDR3 DNA follows: TGTGCCAGCACCCCGGAAGGGGGCAATCAGCCCCAGCATTTT.

The V and J genes are TRBV18 and TRBJ1-1; no firm D call. The V gene lost 11 bases and the J gene lost 0 bases, with 13 bases spanning the gap. CDR1 KGHSH and CDR2 LQKENI come from the germline V gene. The CDR3 totals 13 residues. CDR3 residues: CAARRSLNTEAFF. The CDR3 nucleotides read TGTGCCGCCCGTCGAAGCTTGAACACTGAAGCTTTCTTT. Using reference TRBV18 and TRBJ1-1 for the parts outside the CDR3, the full variable domain is NAGVMQNPRHLVRRRGQEARLRCSPMKGHSHVYWYRQLPEEGLKFMVYLQKENIIDESGMPKERFSAEFPKEGPSILRIQQVVRGDSAAYFCAARRSLNTEAFFGQGTRLTVV.

This clonotype was observed at least ten times. This chain joins TRBV20-1 and TRBJ2-7; 9 positions agree with TRBD2. Germline CDR1 DFQATT, CDR2 SNEGSKA (reference sequence). The CDR3 spans 14 residues. Germline trimming cut 5 bases from V and 2 bases from J; bases unmatched to any gene: 7. CDR3 DNA: TGCAGTGCTCGAGGACTAGCGTACACCTACGAGCAGTACTTC. The encoded protein is CSARGLAYTYEQYF.

This clonotype was counted many times. The chain couples TRBV28 to TRBJ2-3; 11 positions agree with TRBD1. The CDR3 has 15 residues. V trimming: 6 bases; J trimming: 4 bases; junction bases outside the gene matches: 6. Germline assignment: CDR1 MDHEN and CDR2 SYDVKM. CDR3 nucleotide sequence: TGTGCCAGCAGCAGGACAGGGGGCGGCGCAGATACGCAGTATTTT. Its protein product is CASSRTGGGADTQYF.